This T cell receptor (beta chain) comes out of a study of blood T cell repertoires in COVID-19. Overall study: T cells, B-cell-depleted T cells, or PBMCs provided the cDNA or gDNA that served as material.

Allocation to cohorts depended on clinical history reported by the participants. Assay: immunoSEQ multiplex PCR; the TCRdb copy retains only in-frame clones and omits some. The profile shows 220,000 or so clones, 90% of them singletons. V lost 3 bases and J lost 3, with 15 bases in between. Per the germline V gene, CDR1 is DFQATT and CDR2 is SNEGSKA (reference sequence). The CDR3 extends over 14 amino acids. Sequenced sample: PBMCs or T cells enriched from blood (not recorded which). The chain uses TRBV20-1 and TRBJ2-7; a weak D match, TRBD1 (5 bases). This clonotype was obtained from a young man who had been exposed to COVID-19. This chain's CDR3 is CSASALGLSYEQYF. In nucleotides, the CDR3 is TGCAGTGCTAGTGCGTTGGGGCTCAGCTACGAGCAGTACTTC.